The clone carrying this T cell receptor beta chain appeared a few times. It may be a read error: a sequence one base away is much more abundant. Germline loops: CDR1 SGHVS, CDR2 FQNEAQ. CDR3 length: 16 amino acids. The data are from a study of regulatory T cells in long-lasting Graves disease. The time point: newly diagnosed GD, antithyroid drugs for less than 3 months. PBMC-extracted RNA yielded the TCR library. Combining iRepertoire HTBI primers with Arm-PCR of CDR3 regions, the authors built TCR beta libraries. Original handling: In the combined samples, approximately 62 TRBV and more than twelve TRBJ segments were identified. Each CDR3 protein gets one entry after TCRdb re-called the multiplex PCR reads with MiXCR. Clone size and V and J calls follow TCRdb, not the original study. This table has 300,000 to 450,000 distinct CDR3 sequences, roughly 15% appearing once.

This chain links TRBV7-8 with TRBJ1-4; D is possibly TRBD1 (5 bases). The material was peripheral blood mononuclear cells (PBMCs), obtained at new diagnosis, from a patient treated with antithyroid drugs. The sequence was collected from a female donor with Graves disease. CDR3 amino acids: CAGSPRTSGVGEKLFF. CDR3 in DNA: TGTGCCGGCAGCCCCCGTACCTCGGGGGTCGGAGAAAAACTGTTTTTT.